This TCR beta chain appears in the sequencing data of a study of CD8+CD57+ T cells in acquired aplastic anemia. Study details: Sorted CD4+ and CD8+ cells yielded roughly 3 ug of DNA on average. General study points: Patients shared just under 30 CD8+ CDR3 sequences with controls. Patients and controls were not found to differ significantly in CD8+ Simpson's diversity.

Sequenced patients had shown CD8+CD57+ cell expansion by flow cytometry. Everyone among the patients had severe acquired aplastic anemia. Germline V lookup: CDR1 SGHTA, CDR2 FQGNSA. Trimming left V 0 bases short and J 4 bases short, with 7 bases between. The CDR3 sequence is 14 residues long. Researchers used genomic DNA as the template to profile TCR beta VDJ and CDR3. TCRdb re-called the reads through MiXCR, storing one row per CDR3 protein. The table lists 400,000 to 600,000 distinct CDR3 sequences, around 30% of them singletons. This clonotype was counted at least ten times. Its antigen remains unidentified.

The V and J genes are TRBV7-2 and TRBJ1-5; possible D gene TRBD1, 5 bases. Sequencing was done on a sample of sorted CD4+, CD8+, or CD8+CD57+ T cells (not recorded which) from PBMCs. The TCR originated in a human donor with aplastic anemia. CDR3 protein: CASSLARVNQPQHF. In DNA form, the CDR3 reads TGTGCCAGCAGCTTAGCCAGGGTAAATCAGCCCCAGCATTTT.